This record looks at one T cell receptor (beta chain) sequence and its context. Its cognate antigen is unknown. This sample was taken from a study of human T cells and chemical hapten exposure. Study-wide background: Among samples, TCR yields varied mainly because of small differences in pooled library volume. Findings of the study overall: With DPC sensitization, TCRs exceeding 1 in 1000 frequency showed no change.

There are 12 residues in the CDR3. V was pared by 5 bases and J by 14 bases, with 13 bases between. Germline lookup yields CDR1 LGHDT and CDR2 YNNKEL (reference sequence). During construction of the library, unique molecular identifiers were attached to individual cDNA molecules for quantitative, reproducible TCR counting. Original analysis: A per-sample median of about 95,000 TCRs was observed, with counts ranging from roughly 20,000 to 700,000. TCRdb analysed the 5' RACE reads with MiXCR anew, one entry per CDR3 protein. TCRdb, not the original authors, processed these V and J calls. Of fewer than 150,000 distinct CDR3 sequences detected, roughly a fifth appear once; the ten largest clones hold 2.8%. The total RNA was obtained from whole blood that was not fractionated.

This sequence joins TRBV3-1 and TRBJ1-6; D is undetermined. The TCR sequence derives from a human donor in good health. DNA of the CDR3: TGTGCCAGCAGCGGAGCCGTGCACACCCTCCACTTT. Encoded protein: CASSGAVHTLHF.